The entry below gives a single T cell receptor (beta chain) sequence along with its context. Trimming removed 3 bases at V and 4 bases at J, with 11 bases between. The length of the CDR3 is 14 residues. The sample is drawn from a study of T cell repertoires in cytomegalovirus infection. TCRdb passed the reads through MiXCR, listing each CDR3 protein once. The data hold approximately 630,000 distinct CDR3 sequences, with 20% to 30% observed a single time. The chain recombines TRBV12-3 or TRBV12-4 with TRBJ2-3; D perhaps matches TRBD1 (5 bases). This TCR came from a human donor in good health (CMV status not recorded). Some clones in this sample may be carry-over from other donors' samples. Sample: CD8+ T cells from PBMCs. CDR3 loop: CASSLGRASDTQYF. CDR3 DNA sequence: TGTGCCAGCAGTTTGGGCAGGGCTTCAGATACGCAGTATTTT.